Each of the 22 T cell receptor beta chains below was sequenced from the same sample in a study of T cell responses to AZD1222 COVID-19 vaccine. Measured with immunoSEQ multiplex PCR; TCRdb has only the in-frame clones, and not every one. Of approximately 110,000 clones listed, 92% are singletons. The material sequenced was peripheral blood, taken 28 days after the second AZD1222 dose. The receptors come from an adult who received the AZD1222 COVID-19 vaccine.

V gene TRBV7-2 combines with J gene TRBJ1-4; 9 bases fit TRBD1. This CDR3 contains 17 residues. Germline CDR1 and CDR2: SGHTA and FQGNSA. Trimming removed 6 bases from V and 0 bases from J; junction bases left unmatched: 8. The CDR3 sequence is CASRTGGGLATNEKLFF. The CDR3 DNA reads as TGTGCCAGCAGGACAGGGGGAGGTCTTGCAACTAATGAAAAACTGTTTTTT.

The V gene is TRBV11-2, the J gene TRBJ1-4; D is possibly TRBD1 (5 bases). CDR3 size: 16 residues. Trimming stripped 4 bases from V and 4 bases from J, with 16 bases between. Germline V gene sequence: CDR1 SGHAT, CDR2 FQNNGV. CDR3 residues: CASSSFRDGLNEKLFF. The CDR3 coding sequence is TGTGCCAGCAGCTCCTTCCGGGACGGCCTTAATGAAAAACTGTTTTTT.

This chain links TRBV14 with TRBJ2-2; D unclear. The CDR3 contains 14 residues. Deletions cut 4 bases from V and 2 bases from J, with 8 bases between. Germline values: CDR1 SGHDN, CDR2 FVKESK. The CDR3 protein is CASSRLVNTGELFF. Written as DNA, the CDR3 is TGTGCCAGCAGCCGACTTGTTAACACCGGGGAGCTGTTTTTT.

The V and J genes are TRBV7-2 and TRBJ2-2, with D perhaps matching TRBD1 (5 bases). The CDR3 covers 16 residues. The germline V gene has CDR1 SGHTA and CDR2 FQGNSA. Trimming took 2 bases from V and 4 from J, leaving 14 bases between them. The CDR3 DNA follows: TGTGCCAGCAGCTTATTTGCCAGGGTCACCACCGGGGAGCTGTTTTTT. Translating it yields CASSLFARVTTGELFF.

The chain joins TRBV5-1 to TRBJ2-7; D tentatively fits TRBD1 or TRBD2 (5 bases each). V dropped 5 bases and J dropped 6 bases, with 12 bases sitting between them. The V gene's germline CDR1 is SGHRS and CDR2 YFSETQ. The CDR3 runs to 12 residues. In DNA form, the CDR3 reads TGCGCCAGCAGTTGGGGGAGCGGCGAGCAGTACTTC. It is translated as CASSWGSGEQYF.

The CDR3 here is CASSFQDEKLFF. Here the CDR3 DNA reads TGTGCCAGCAGTTTTCAGGATGAAAAACTGTTTTTT. The V gene is TRBV12-3 or TRBV12-4, the J gene TRBJ1-4; D unresolved. The CDR3 is 12 amino acids. V dropped 3 bases and J dropped 6 bases, with 5 bases sitting between them.

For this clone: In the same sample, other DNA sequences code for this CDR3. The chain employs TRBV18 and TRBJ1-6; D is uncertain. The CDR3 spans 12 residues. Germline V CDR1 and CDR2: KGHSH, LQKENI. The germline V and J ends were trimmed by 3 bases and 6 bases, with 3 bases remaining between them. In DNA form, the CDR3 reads TGTGCCAGCTCACCCCCTAATTCACCCCTCCACTTT. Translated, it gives CASSPPNSPLHF.

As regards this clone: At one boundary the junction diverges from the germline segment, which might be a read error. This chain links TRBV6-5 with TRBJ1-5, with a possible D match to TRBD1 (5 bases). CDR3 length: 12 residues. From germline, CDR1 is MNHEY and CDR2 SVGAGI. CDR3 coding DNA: TGTGCCAGCATAGGGGCCCCGCCTCCCCCGCATTTT. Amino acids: CASIGAPPPPHF.

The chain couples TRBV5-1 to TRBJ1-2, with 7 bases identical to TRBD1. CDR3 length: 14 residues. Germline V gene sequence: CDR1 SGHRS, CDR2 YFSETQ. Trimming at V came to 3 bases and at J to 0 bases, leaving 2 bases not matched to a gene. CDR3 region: CASSSGQANYGYTF. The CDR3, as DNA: TGCGCCAGCAGCTCTGGACAGGCTAACTATGGCTACACCTTC.

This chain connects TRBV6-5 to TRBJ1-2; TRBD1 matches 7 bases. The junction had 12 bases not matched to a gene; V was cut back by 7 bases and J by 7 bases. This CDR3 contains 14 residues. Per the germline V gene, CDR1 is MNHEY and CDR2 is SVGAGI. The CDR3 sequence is CASNVDRRGSGYTF. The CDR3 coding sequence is TGTGCCAGCAACGTGGACAGGAGGGGATCTGGCTACACCTTC.

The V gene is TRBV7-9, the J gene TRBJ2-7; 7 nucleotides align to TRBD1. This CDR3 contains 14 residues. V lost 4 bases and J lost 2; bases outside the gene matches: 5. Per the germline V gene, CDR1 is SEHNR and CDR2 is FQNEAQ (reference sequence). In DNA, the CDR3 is TGTGCCAGCAGCTCCACCGGGACAGCCTACGAGCAGTACTTC. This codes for CASSSTGTAYEQYF.

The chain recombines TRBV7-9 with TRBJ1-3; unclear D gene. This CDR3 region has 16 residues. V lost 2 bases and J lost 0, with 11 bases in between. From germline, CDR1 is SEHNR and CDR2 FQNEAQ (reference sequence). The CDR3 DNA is TGTGCCAGCAGCTTAAGTTTGGTGGTCTCTGGAAACACCATATATTTT. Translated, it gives CASSLSLVVSGNTIYF.

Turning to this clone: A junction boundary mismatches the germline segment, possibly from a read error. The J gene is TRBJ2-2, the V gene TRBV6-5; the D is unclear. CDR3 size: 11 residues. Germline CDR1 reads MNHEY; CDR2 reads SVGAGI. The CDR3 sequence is CASGYTGELFF. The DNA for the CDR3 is TGTGCCAGCGGTTACACCGGGGAGCTGTTTTTT.

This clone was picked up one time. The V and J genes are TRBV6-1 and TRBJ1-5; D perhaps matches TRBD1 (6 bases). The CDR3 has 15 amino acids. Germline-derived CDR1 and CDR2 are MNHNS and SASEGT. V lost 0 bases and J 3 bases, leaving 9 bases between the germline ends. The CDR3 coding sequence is TGTGCCAGCAGTGAAGCTGGACAGAACAATCAGCCCCAGCATTTT. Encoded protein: CASSEAGQNNQPQHF.

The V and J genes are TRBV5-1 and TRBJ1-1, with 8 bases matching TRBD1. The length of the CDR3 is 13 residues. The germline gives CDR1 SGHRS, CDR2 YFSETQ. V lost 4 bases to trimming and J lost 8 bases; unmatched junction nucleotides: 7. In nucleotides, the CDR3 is TGCGCCAGCAGCCCACAGGGGGGACTGGAAGCTTTCTTT. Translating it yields CASSPQGGLEAFF.

CDR3 in amino acids: CASSSGHLWRVSSYEQYF. The DNA of the CDR3 is TGTGCCAGCAGCTCGGGACACCTGTGGAGGGTAAGCTCCTACGAGCAGTACTTC. The V call is TRBV7-9, the J call TRBJ2-7; possibly TRBD1 or TRBD2 for D (6 bases each). This CDR3 spans 18 amino acids. Germline loops: CDR1 SEHNR, CDR2 FQNEAQ (reference sequence). Trimming took 4 bases from V and 0 from J, leaving 22 bases between them.

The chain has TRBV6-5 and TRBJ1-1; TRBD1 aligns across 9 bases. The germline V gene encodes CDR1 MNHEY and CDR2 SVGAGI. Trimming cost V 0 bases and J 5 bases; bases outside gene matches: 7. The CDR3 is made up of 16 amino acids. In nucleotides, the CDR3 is TGTGCCAGCAGTTACTCGAATAGACAGGGGGGTACTGAAGCTTTCTTT. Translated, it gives CASSYSNRQGGTEAFF.

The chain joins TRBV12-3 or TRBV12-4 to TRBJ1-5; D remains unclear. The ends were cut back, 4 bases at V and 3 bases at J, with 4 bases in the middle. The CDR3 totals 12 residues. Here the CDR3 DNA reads TGTGCCAGCAGTTGGACCAATCAGCCCCAGCATTTT. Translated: CASSWTNQPQHF.

CDR3 coding DNA: TGTGCCAGCAGGGACGGGACACCCTATAATTCACCCCTCCACTTT. Its translation: CASRDGTPYNSPLHF. This sequence joins TRBV2 and TRBJ1-6; maybe TRBD1 (6 bases). The germline CDR1 and CDR2 sequences are SNHLY and FYNNEI. The CDR3 covers 15 residues. V shed 6 bases and J shed 2 bases, with 11 bases lying between them. Full variable domain (missing parts from reference TRBV2 and TRBJ1-6): EPEVTQTPSHQVTQMGQEVILRCVPISNHLYFYWYRQILGQKVEFLVSFYNNEISEKSEIFDDQFSVERPDGSNFTLKIRSTKLEDSAMYFCASRDGTPYNSPLHFGNGTRLTVT.

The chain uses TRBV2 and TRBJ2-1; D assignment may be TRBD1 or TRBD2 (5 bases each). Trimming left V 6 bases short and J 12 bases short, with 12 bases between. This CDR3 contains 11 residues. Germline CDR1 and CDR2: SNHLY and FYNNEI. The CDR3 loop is CASRIGTVQFF. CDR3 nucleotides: TGTGCCAGCAGGATAGGGACGGTGCAGTTCTTC. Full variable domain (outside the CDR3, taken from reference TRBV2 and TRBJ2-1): EPEVTQTPSHQVTQMGQEVILRCVPISNHLYFYWYRQILGQKVEFLVSFYNNEISEKSEIFDDQFSVERPDGSNFTLKIRSTKLEDSAMYFCASRIGTVQFFGPGTRLTVL.

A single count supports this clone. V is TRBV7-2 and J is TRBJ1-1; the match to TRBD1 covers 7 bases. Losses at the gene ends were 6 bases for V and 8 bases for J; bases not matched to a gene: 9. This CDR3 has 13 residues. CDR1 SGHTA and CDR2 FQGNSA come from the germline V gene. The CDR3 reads CASSVDRRSEAFF. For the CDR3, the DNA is TGTGCCAGCAGTGTGGACAGGCGGTCCGAAGCTTTCTTT.

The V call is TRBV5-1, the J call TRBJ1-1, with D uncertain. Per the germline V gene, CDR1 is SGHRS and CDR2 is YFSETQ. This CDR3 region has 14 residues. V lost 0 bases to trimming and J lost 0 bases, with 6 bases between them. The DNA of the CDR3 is TGCGCCAGCAGCTTGGCAGTAATGAACACTGAAGCTTTCTTT. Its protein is CASSLAVMNTEAFF.